One sample yielded the 25 T cell receptor beta chains listed below, sequenced in a study of cytomegalovirus exposure and HLA in healthy donors. The PCR had 60 Vbeta and 13 Jbeta primers. Here immunoSEQ multiplex PCR was the method, and the copy in TCRdb shows in-frame clones only, minus some. Of roughly 87,000 clones in the sample, about 69% are singletons; the top ten hold roughly 4.2%. The sample comprised PBMCs. These receptors all stem from a man in his fifties or sixties in good health and CMV-seronegative.

The chain recombines TRBV10-3 with TRBJ2-5, with 10 bases that match TRBD2. From germline, CDR1 is ENHRY and CDR2 SYGVKD. V lost 4 bases to trimming and J lost 2 bases; unmatched junction nucleotides: 4. This CDR3 has 15 residues. The CDR3 is CAISGVAGGQETQYF. CDR3 nucleotide sequence: TGTGCCATCAGTGGAGTAGCGGGGGGACAAGAGACCCAGTACTTC.

This clone was detected only a few times. V and J are TRBV5-1 and TRBJ2-1, with D tentatively TRBD1 (6 bases). CDR1 SGHRS and CDR2 YFSETQ come from the germline V gene. Trimming cost V 0 bases and J 8 bases, with 15 bases left between them. The CDR3 runs to 15 residues. The CDR3 protein is CASSLGASRGYEQFF. The DNA of the CDR3 is TGCGCCAGCAGCTTGGGGGCGAGCAGGGGCTATGAGCAGTTCTTC.

This sequence joins TRBV29-1 and TRBJ1-1, with D possibly being TRBD1 (6 bases). Per the germline V gene, CDR1 is SQVTM and CDR2 is ANQGSEA. V lost 1 base and J 4 bases, leaving 10 bases between the germline ends. This CDR3 comprises 13 residues. CDR3 region: CSVEGGGATEAFF. CDR3 DNA: TGCAGCGTTGAAGGAGGGGGGGCCACTGAAGCTTTCTTT. Complete variable domain (other parts from reference TRBV29-1 and TRBJ1-1): SAVISQKPSRDICQRGTSLTIQCQVDSQVTMMFWYRQQPGQSLTLIATANQGSEATYESGFVIDKFPISRPNLTFSTLTVSNMSPEDSSIYLCSVEGGGATEAFFGQGTRLTVV.

This clone was counted between two and nine times. The V and J genes are TRBV5-4 and TRBJ2-1; TRBD1 might be the D (7 bases). The CDR3 runs 12 residues. Trimming took 4 bases from V and 8 from J, leaving 10 bases between them. CDR1 is SGHNT, CDR2 YYREEE, per germline (reference sequence). CDR3 region: CASSPGGHEQFF. CDR3 sequence (DNA): TGTGCCAGCAGCCCAGGGGGGCATGAGCAGTTCTTC.

The chain links TRBV6-1 to TRBJ2-1, with D maybe TRBD1 (5 bases). The ends were cut back, 2 bases at V and 4 bases at J, with 9 bases in the middle. CDR3 size: 14 residues. Germline assignment: CDR1 MNHNS and CDR2 SASEGT. The CDR3 region is CASSERGRYNEQFF. In DNA, the CDR3 is TGTGCCAGCAGTGAAAGGGGCCGATACAATGAGCAGTTCTTC.

The chain links TRBV5-1 to TRBJ2-1; 13 positions match TRBD2. The CDR3 runs to 16 residues. Trimming cost V 0 bases and J 6 bases; bases outside gene matches: 3. Germline CDR1 is SGHRS and CDR2 is YFSETQ. CDR3 DNA: TGCGCCAGCAGCTTGGTAGGGACTAGCGGGGTCAATGAGCAGTTCTTC. As protein: CASSLVGTSGVNEQFF.

The chain uses TRBV30 and TRBJ1-1; D unresolved. Germline CDR1 and CDR2: GTSNPN and SVGIG (reference sequence). Between the trimmed V and J ends, which lost 0 bases and 4 bases, there was a span of 15 bases. CDR3 size: 15 residues. The CDR3 loop is CAWSVRGGWGTEAFF. CDR3 sequence (DNA): TGTGCCTGGAGTGTACGGGGAGGGTGGGGCACTGAAGCTTTCTTT.

This chain uses TRBV7-8 with TRBJ1-2; 9 positions match TRBD1. The V gene end was trimmed by 7 bases and the J gene end by 4 bases; junction bases not matched to a gene: 13. In germline, CDR1 is SGHVS, CDR2 FQNEAQ. This CDR3 has 16 amino acids. Written as DNA, the CDR3 is TGTGCCAGCAACCGGGACAGGGTTCCATTGGGCTATGGCTACACCTTC. It codes for CASNRDRVPLGYGYTF. The full variable domain, in which reference TRBV7-8 and TRBJ1-2 provide the parts outside the CDR3, is GAGVSQSPRYKVAKRGQDVALRCDPISGHVSLFWYQQALGQGPEFLTYFQNEAQLDKSGLPSDRFFAERPEGSVSTLKIQRTQQEDSAVYLCASNRDRVPLGYGYTFGSGTRLTVV.

This clone was counted once. This chain links TRBV19 with TRBJ1-5; D unclear. The CDR3 contains 15 residues. Germline lookup yields CDR1 LNHDA and CDR2 SQIVND (reference sequence). The ends were cut back, 2 bases at V and 0 bases at J, with 8 bases in the middle. The CDR3 here is CASSISGYSNQPQHF. The CDR3 DNA follows: TGTGCCAGTAGTATATCGGGGTATAGCAATCAGCCCCAGCATTTT.

This clone was found a few times. The chain links TRBV5-6 to TRBJ2-5, with 13 bases identical to TRBD2. Germline values: CDR1 SGHDT, CDR2 YYEEEE. CDR3 length: 14 residues. V dropped 3 bases and J dropped 5; count of bases not matched to a gene: 1. CDR3 sequence (DNA): TGTGCCAGCAGCTCACTAGCGGGGGGGGAGACCCAGTACTTC. Protein sequence: CASSSLAGGETQYF. The whole variable domain, remainder taken from reference TRBV5-6 and TRBJ2-5, is DAGVTQSPTHLIKTRGQQVTLRCSPKSGHDTVSWYQQALGQGPQFIFQYYEEEERQRGNFPDRFSGHQFPNYSSELNVNALLLGDSALYLCASSSLAGGETQYFGPGTRLLVL.

The rearrangement links TRBV5-1 to TRBJ2-7, with TRBD1 matching over 8 bases. The CDR3 contains 15 residues. In germline, CDR1 is SGHRS, CDR2 YFSETQ. V trimming: 0 bases; J trimming: 2 bases; junction bases outside the gene matches: 4. This CDR3 reads CASSLGTGIPYEQYF. The CDR3 DNA reads TGCGCCAGCAGCTTGGGGACAGGGATTCCCTACGAGCAGTACTTC.

This clone was detected only a few times. The rearrangement joins TRBV6-5 to TRBJ1-1; 9 nucleotides line up with TRBD1. Trimming cost V 6 bases and J 7 bases; bases outside gene matches: 6. This CDR3 spans 13 amino acids. Germline values: CDR1 MNHEY, CDR2 SVGAGI. The CDR3 DNA sequence: TGTGCCAGCAGCCGCCCGGGACAGGGTGAAGCTTTCTTT. It translates to CASSRPGQGEAFF.

The genes are TRBV5-1 and TRBJ1-6; TRBD1 is a possible D gene (6 bases). This CDR3 has 16 residues. V was shortened by 0 bases and J by 8 bases, with 15 bases between the two germline ends. Germline lookup yields CDR1 SGHRS and CDR2 YFSETQ. The CDR3 is CASSLAGTLKYSPLHF. The DNA of the CDR3 is TGCGCCAGCAGCTTGGCCGGGACACTCAAGTATTCACCCCTCCACTTT.

This chain uses TRBV30 with TRBJ1-4, with unresolved D. This CDR3 is built from 14 residues. Deletions cut 0 bases from V and 1 base from J, with 6 bases between. In germline, CDR1 is GTSNPN, CDR2 SVGIG (reference sequence). CDR3 loop: CAWSVYRTNEKLFF. In nucleotides, the CDR3 is TGTGCCTGGAGTGTATATAGAACTAATGAAAAACTGTTTTTT.

Only one count was recorded for this clone. The rearrangement uses TRBV5-6 and TRBJ2-5; 16 nucleotides agree with TRBD2. CDR1 is SGHDT and CDR2 is YYEEEE in the germline V gene. With 0 bases clipped from V and 1 base from J, the junction kept 3 bases outside the gene matches. The CDR3 consists of 18 residues. CDR3 nucleotide sequence: TGTGCCAGCAGCTTGGTCGGGACTAGCGGGGGGGCCCAAGAGACCCAGTACTTC. This translates into CASSLVGTSGGAQETQYF. The variable domain in full, with the rest retrieved from reference TRBV5-6 and TRBJ2-5, is DAGVTQSPTHLIKTRGQQVTLRCSPKSGHDTVSWYQQALGQGPQFIFQYYEEEERQRGNFPDRFSGHQFPNYSSELNVNALLLGDSALYLCASSLVGTSGGAQETQYFGPGTRLLVL.

The chain couples TRBV14 to TRBJ2-5; the match to TRBD2 covers 7 bases. Germline lookup yields CDR1 SGHDN and CDR2 FVKESK. The CDR3 runs 13 residues. V trimming: 4 bases; J trimming: 5 bases; junction bases outside the gene matches: 4. CDR3 DNA sequence: TGTGCCAGCAGCCCGGGGCGGGGGGAGACCCAGTACTTC. Protein product: CASSPGRGETQYF.

About this clone itself: The conserved closing phenylalanine or tryptophan is absent in this CDR3, likely reflecting a read error. The limits of the CDR3 on the DNA are not certain, so only TCRdb's listed CDR3 is given. This chain links TRBV19 with TRBJ2-4; TRBD2 is the table's D call, not checked against the DNA. The CDR3 is made up of 10 amino acids, end residues included. In germline, CDR1 is LNHDA, CDR2 SQIVND (reference sequence). CDR3 loop: CASSIDGVAD.

This clone showed up just a few times. The genes are TRBV27 and TRBJ2-3; 9 bases match TRBD1. The V segment lost 7 bases and the J segment 3 bases; nucleotides outside the gene matches: 8. The CDR3 totals 15 residues. Germline V lookup: CDR1 MNHEY, CDR2 SMNVEV (reference sequence). CDR3 sequence reads: CASIRTGALTDTQYF. CDR3 nucleotide sequence: TGTGCCAGCATCCGGACAGGGGCACTGACAGATACGCAGTATTTT.

The V call is TRBV5-4, the J call TRBJ1-1; 8 bases fit TRBD1. V dropped 0 bases and J dropped 8; count of bases not matched to a gene: 0. The CDR3 contains 12 residues. Per germline, CDR1 SGHNT and CDR2 YYREEE (reference sequence). CDR3 nucleotide sequence: TGTGCCAGCAGCTTGGGACAGGGGGAAGCTTTCTTT. It specifies CASSLGQGEAFF.

V gene TRBV6-5 combines with J gene TRBJ2-7; 7 nucleotides align to TRBD1. The CDR3 is 15 residues long. Looked up from germline, CDR1 is MNHEY and CDR2 is SVGAGI. V shed 7 bases and J 7 bases; nucleotides not matched to a gene: 16. DNA of the CDR3: TGTGCCAGCAAAGGACGGGACAGAGCTAATTTGGAGCAGTACTTC. This gives the protein CASKGRDRANLEQYF.

This clone was seen a few times. The chain has TRBV7-2 and TRBJ1-1; no definite D call. This CDR3 region has 14 residues. Germline-derived CDR1 and CDR2 are SGHTA and FQGNSA. V gave up 5 bases and J gave up 1 base, with 11 bases separating them. The CDR3 sequence: CASSLLRSNTEAFF. CDR3 nucleotides: TGTGCCAGCAGCCTCCTTCGGTCGAACACTGAAGCTTTCTTT.

The rearrangement joins TRBV28 to TRBJ1-5; D is ambiguous. The CDR3 sequence is 15 residues long. Germline values: CDR1 MDHEN, CDR2 SYDVKM. V lost 2 bases and J lost 0, with 8 bases in between. Here the CDR3 DNA reads TGTGCCAGCAGTTTAGCGGGAGATAGCAATCAGCCCCAGCATTTT. Translation gives CASSLAGDSNQPQHF.

The rearrangement uses TRBV5-6 and TRBJ2-7, with D perhaps matching TRBD1 (5 bases). V was pared by 3 bases and J by 4 bases, with 11 bases between. This CDR3 has 13 residues. Germline assignment: CDR1 SGHDT and CDR2 YYEEEE. Here the CDR3 DNA reads TGTGCCAGCAGCTCCTTACAGGTATACGAGCAGTACTTC. Translation: CASSSLQVYEQYF.

In this sample, this clone turned up a few times. The rearrangement links TRBV27 to TRBJ1-2, with TRBD1 matching 7 bases. From germline, CDR1 is MNHEY and CDR2 SMNVEV (reference sequence). V lost 1 base and J lost 6; bases outside the gene matches: 8. CDR3 length: 15 residues. CDR3 in amino acids: CASSLWAGGRDGYTF. The DNA of the CDR3 is TGTGCCAGCAGTTTATGGGCAGGGGGACGGGATGGCTACACCTTC.

Points on this clone: Within the sample, other DNA sequences also encode this same CDR3. J is TRBJ2-3 and V is TRBV30, with TRBD2 matching 8 bases. The CDR3 loop spans 15 amino acids. The ends lost 1 base at V and 5 bases at J; junction bases unmatched: 8. CDR1 is GTSNPN, CDR2 SVGIG, per germline (reference sequence). The DNA for the CDR3 is TGTGCCTGGAGTGGCTTAGCGGGATCCAGAGATACGCAGTATTTT. Translated, it gives CAWSGLAGSRDTQYF.